The following is a TCR beta chain sequence with its context. Its antigen remains unknown. The J segment lost 3 bases and the V segment lost 6 bases, leaving 6 bases of the junction unmatched. The CDR3 sequence is 14 residues long. The germline V gene has CDR1 WSHSY and CDR2 SAAADI. This entry belongs to a study of shared clonotypes between healthy human individuals. Regarding the study as a whole: Across a handful of donors, naive CD4 shared roughly 5%, naive CD8 more than 3%, memory CD4 roughly 2.5%, memory CD8 around 0.42%. Researchers sampled only blood; tissue repertoires likely differ.

Clones were sequenced by immunoSEQ multiplex PCR, and TCRdb holds only the in-frame ones, with some missing. Among roughly 2 million clones, 90% to 95% were seen once, and the ten largest hold 0.1% to 0.15%. The donor population consisted of healthy HIV-negative adults with no recent acute infections or vaccinations. Naive CD45RA+ and memory CD45RA-negative subsets were split from CD4+ cells. The receptor was derived from a man in his late teens or twenties in good health. The chain links TRBV10-2 to TRBJ2-7; 9 bases line up with TRBD1. The material sequenced was naive CD4+ T cells sorted from blood. The subset: CD45RA+ positively selected. Written as DNA, the CDR3 is TGCGCCAGCAGAAGGGGACAGGGTGTCTACGAGCAGTACTTC. This sequence encodes CASRRGQGVYEQYF.